This T cell receptor beta chain was captured by sequencing in a study of technical replicates of blood from a few donors (dated by TCRdb to between 2016 and 2019). Library method: the immunoSEQ multiplex PCR assay. Sourced from immuneACCESS, this table was stored by TCRdb with only in-frame sequences that have V and J called. A share of the clones is absent; for the studies checked, an unresolved V gene accounts for under half, and the remainder has no known explanation. For this sample the table gives about 83,000 clones, of which roughly 94% were detected only once. The leading ten clones occupy 0.25% to 0.35% of the sample. CDR1 MDHEN and CDR2 SYDVKM are derived from the germline V gene. V loses 5 bases at its end and J loses 1 base; junction bases beyond the gene matches: 8. The CDR3 spans 15 residues, from the cysteine through the phenylalanine. Only the CDR3 part of the read is kept: 45 bases, read in frame from the first base.

With regard to this clone: Which antigen it targets is not known. Qualities for individual bases were not recorded, and no much larger clone is one base off.

Sequences were obtained from T cells isolated from PBMCs. The rearranged segments are TRBV28 and TRBJ2-7; TRBD1 lines up with 7 middle nucleotides. This TCR was sampled from a human donor in good health. DNA sequence: TGTGCCAGCAGTCCAGGTGGGGGACAGTCCTACGAGCAGTACTTC. It is translated as CASSPGGGQSYEQYF.